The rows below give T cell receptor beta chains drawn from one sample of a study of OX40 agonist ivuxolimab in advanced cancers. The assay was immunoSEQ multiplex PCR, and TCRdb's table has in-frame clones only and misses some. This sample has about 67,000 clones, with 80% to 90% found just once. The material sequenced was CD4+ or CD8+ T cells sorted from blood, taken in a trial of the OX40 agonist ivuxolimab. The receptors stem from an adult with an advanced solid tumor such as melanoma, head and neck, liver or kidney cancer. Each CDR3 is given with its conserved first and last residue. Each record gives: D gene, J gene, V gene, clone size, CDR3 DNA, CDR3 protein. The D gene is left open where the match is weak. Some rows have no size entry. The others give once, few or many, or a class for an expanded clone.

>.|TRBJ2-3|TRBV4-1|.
TGCGCCAGCAGCCAAGAGTTACGGCGTACAAGCGCAGATACGCAGTATTTT
CASSQELRRTSADTQYF
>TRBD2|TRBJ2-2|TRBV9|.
TGTGCCAGCAGCGCCCAACTAGCGGTCGGGGAGCTGTTTTTT
CASSAQLAVGELFF
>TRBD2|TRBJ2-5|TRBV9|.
TGTGCCAGCAGCCCAAAGGACGGGAGTAGCGGGAGGGCTAGTCGAGAGACCCAGTACTTC
CASSPKDGSSGRASRETQYF
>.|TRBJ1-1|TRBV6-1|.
TGTGCCAGCAGGGAGAACACTGAAGCTTTCTTT
CASRENTEAFF
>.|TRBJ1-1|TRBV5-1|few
TGCGCCAGCAGCTTAGGGGAGGCTGCTGAAGCTTTCTTT
CASSLGEAAEAFF
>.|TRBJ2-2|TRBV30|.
TGTGCCTGGAGTGTAGGGTCAGTGAACATCGCGAACACCGGGGAGCTGTTTTTT
CAWSVGSVNIANTGELFF
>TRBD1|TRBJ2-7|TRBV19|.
TGTGCCAGTAGTGAGGGCGCAGGGGGCGACGAGCAGTACTTC
CASSEGAGGDEQYF
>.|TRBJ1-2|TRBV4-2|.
TGTGCCAGCAGCCAAGATTGGCAGGGGTCCTATGGCTACACCTTC
CASSQDWQGSYGYTF
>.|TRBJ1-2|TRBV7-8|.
TGTGCCAGCAGCTTAGCCGACATGTCTGGTGGCTACACCTTC
CASSLADMSGGYTF
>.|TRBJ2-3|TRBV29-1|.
TGCAGCGTTGCCTCCTTACTCACAGATACGCAGTATTTT
CSVASLLTDTQYF
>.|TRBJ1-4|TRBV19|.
TGTGCCAGTAGTGACCCAACGAGGGGCCTAACTAATGAAAAACTGTTTTTT
CASSDPTRGLTNEKLFF
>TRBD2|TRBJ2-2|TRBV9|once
TGTGCCAGCAGCGCGGTAGCGGGAAAGAACACCGGGGAGCTGTTTTTT
CASSAVAGKNTGELFF